Following are 13 T cell receptor beta chains from one sample sequenced in a study of cytomegalovirus exposure and HLA in healthy donors. The PCR had 60 Vbeta and 13 Jbeta primers. The data were produced by immunoSEQ multiplex PCR, yet TCRdb's version contains in-frame clones alone and is incomplete. The sample records more than 140,000 clones, roughly 73% being singletons. Input material: PBMCs. These TCRs come from a female donor in good health and CMV-seronegative.

This clone was seen a few times. The rearrangement links TRBV6-5 to TRBJ2-7; 9 nucleotides agree with TRBD1. Germline values: CDR1 MNHEY, CDR2 SVGAGI. This CDR3 has 11 amino acids. J gave up 6 bases and V 6 bases, and 0 bases lay outside the gene matches. CDR3 bases: TGTGCCAGCAGGGACAGGGGCGAGCAGTACTTC. It encodes CASRDRGEQYF.

This clone was recorded a few times. The rearrangement joins TRBV11-2 to TRBJ2-7; D possibly corresponds to TRBD1 (6 bases). The CDR3 has 13 residues. The V gene lost 4 bases and the J gene lost 3 bases, with 10 bases spanning the gap. The V gene's germline CDR1 is SGHAT and CDR2 FQNNGV. CDR3: CASSSGQNYEQYF. The CDR3 region has the DNA TGTGCCAGCAGCTCTGGACAGAACTACGAGCAGTACTTC. The full variable domain, rest sourced from reference TRBV11-2 and TRBJ2-7, is EAGVAQSPRYKIIEKRQSVAFWCNPISGHATLYWYQQILGQGPKLLIQFQNNGVVDDSQLPKDRFSAERLKGVDSTLKIQPAKLEDSAVYLCASSSGQNYEQYFGPGTRLTVT.

The J gene is TRBJ2-7, the V gene TRBV6-5; 10 bases match TRBD2. CDR1 is MNHEY, CDR2 SVGAGI, per germline. There are 14 residues in the CDR3. With 5 bases clipped from V and 4 bases from J, the junction kept 5 bases outside the gene matches. Written as DNA, the CDR3 is TGTGCCAGCAGTCTCTCTAGCGGGAGTTACGAGCAGTACTTC. It yields the protein CASSLSSGSYEQYF.

The rearrangement uses TRBV6-6 and TRBJ1-1; 8 nucleotides line up with TRBD1. This CDR3 has 14 residues. The germline V gene encodes CDR1 MNHNY and CDR2 SVGAGI (reference sequence). The V gene end was trimmed by 7 bases and the J gene end by 0 bases; junction bases not matched to a gene: 4. This chain's CDR3 is CASKGQGMNTEAFF. The CDR3 DNA is TGTGCCAGCAAAGGACAGGGAATGAACACTGAAGCTTTCTTT.

The V call is TRBV15, the J call TRBJ1-2; a weak D match, TRBD1 (5 bases). Germline assignment: CDR1 LNHNV and CDR2 YYDKDF (reference sequence). The V end lost 0 bases, the J end lost 4 bases, and 15 bases lay between the germline ends. This CDR3 contains 16 residues. This chain's CDR3 is CATSRDQGPNRYGYTF. In DNA, the CDR3 is TGTGCCACCAGCAGAGATCAGGGCCCTAATCGCTATGGCTACACCTTC.

J is TRBJ2-7 and V is TRBV5-1; TRBD2 agrees at 7 bases. The CDR3 extends over 14 amino acids. The germline V gene has CDR1 SGHRS and CDR2 YFSETQ. V shed 4 bases and J 5 bases; nucleotides not matched to a gene: 9. The CDR3 nucleotides are TGCGCCAGCAGCCTGGGGACTGGGGGGGACGAGCAGTACTTC. Translation: CASSLGTGGDEQYF. Full variable domain (outside the CDR3, taken from reference TRBV5-1 and TRBJ2-7): KAGVTQTPRYLIKTRGQQVTLSCSPISGHRSVSWYQQTPGQGLQFLFEYFSETQRNKGNFPGRFSGRQFSNSRSEMNVSTLELGDSALYLCASSLGTGGDEQYFGPGTRLTVT.

A few counts support this clone. The chain is built from TRBV20-1 and TRBJ1-1; D possibly corresponds to TRBD1 (5 bases). V lost 5 bases and J 6 bases, leaving 10 bases between the germline ends. This CDR3 comprises 11 residues. Looked up from germline, CDR1 is DFQATT and CDR2 is SNEGSKA (reference sequence). DNA for the CDR3: TGCAGTGCTCCCTGGGGGGCTGAAGCTTTCTTT. The encoded protein is CSAPWGAEAFF.

V usage is TRBV19 and J usage is TRBJ2-5; perhaps TRBD1 as D (6 bases). The V end lost 6 bases, the J end lost 4 bases, and 15 bases lay between the germline ends. The CDR3 length is 14 residues. Germline values: CDR1 LNHDA, CDR2 SQIVND (reference sequence). Here the CDR3 DNA reads TGTGCCAGTAGACAAGACAGGTCCGGAGAGACCCAGTACTTC. Translated, it gives CASRQDRSGETQYF.

V usage is TRBV5-6 and J usage is TRBJ1-2; TRBD1 aligns across 7 bases. Trimming cost V 4 bases and J 6 bases; bases outside gene matches: 12. Germline CDR1 is SGHDT and CDR2 is YYEEEE. CDR3 length: 15 amino acids. CDR3 in DNA: TGTGCCAGCAGCCCGGGACAGCCGGGTGGTCATGGCTACACCTTC. The encoded protein is CASSPGQPGGHGYTF.

The V and J genes are TRBV7-2 and TRBJ2-5; 7 nucleotides line up with TRBD1. The end of the DNA aligns better with TRBJ2-7, so the J call may be wrong. The CDR3 has 14 amino acids. Germline V lookup: CDR1 SGHTA, CDR2 FQGNSA. CDR3 sequence reads: CASSRGQLPYEQYF. The DNA for the CDR3 is TGTGCCAGCAGCCGGGGACAGCTTCCCTACGAGCAGTACTTC.

The chain carries TRBV6-5 and TRBJ2-7; TRBD2 might be the D (7 bases). This CDR3 contains 14 residues. Germline loops: CDR1 MNHEY, CDR2 SVGAGI. V lost 4 bases to trimming and J lost 5 bases, with 15 bases between them. The CDR3 coding sequence is TGTGCCAGCAGTTCGGGGGGCACGGGGAACGAGCAGTACTTC. Protein sequence: CASSSGGTGNEQYF.

This chain connects TRBV6-1 to TRBJ1-3; 7 bases line up with TRBD1. The CDR3 runs to 13 residues. The germline gives CDR1 MNHNS, CDR2 SASEGT. J was trimmed by 2 bases and V by 10 bases; bases with no gene match: 5. Here the CDR3 reads CATLTGTGNTIYF. CDR3 coding DNA: TGTGCCACCCTGACAGGGACTGGAAACACCATATATTTT.

CDR3 amino acids: CASTLRTASTDTQYF. The DNA for the CDR3 is TGTGCCAGCACGCTTCGGACAGCGAGCACAGATACGCAGTATTTT. This sequence joins TRBV6-6 and TRBJ2-3, with D possibly being TRBD1 (6 bases). Germline V gene data show CDR1 as MNHNY and CDR2 as SVGAGI (reference sequence). This CDR3 spans 15 amino acids. Between the trimmed V and J ends, which lost 7 bases and 0 bases, there was a span of 14 bases.